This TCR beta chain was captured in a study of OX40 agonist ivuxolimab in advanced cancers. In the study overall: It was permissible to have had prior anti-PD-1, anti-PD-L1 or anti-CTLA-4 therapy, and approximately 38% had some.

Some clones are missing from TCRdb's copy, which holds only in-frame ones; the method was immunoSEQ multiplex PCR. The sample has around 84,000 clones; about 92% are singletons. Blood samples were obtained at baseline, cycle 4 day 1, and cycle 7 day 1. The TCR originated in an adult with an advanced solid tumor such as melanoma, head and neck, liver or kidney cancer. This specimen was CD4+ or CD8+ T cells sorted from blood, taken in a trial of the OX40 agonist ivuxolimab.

CDR3 loop: CASSLQTTIRNYGYTF. In DNA form, the CDR3 reads TGTGCCAGCAGTTTACAGACCACAATTCGAAACTATGGCTACACCTTC. The rearrangement uses TRBV28 and TRBJ1-2; D ambiguous. V gave up 2 bases and J gave up 2 bases, with 15 bases separating them. The germline V gene encodes CDR1 MDHEN and CDR2 SYDVKM. The length of the CDR3 is 16 residues.